This T cell receptor beta chain emerged from a study of T-cell memory formation after mild COVID-19. As for the study in general: TCR clustering was largely donor specific.

This clonotype was counted a few times. What it recognizes is unknown. At one end, the junction sequence differs from germline, possibly due to a read error. Study-wide results and limits: Shrinking CD4+ clones resided mostly in CM and EM, and CD8+ ones in EMRA. CD4+ bias marked clones expanding day 15 to 37, unlike balanced contracting clones.

The CDR3 has 12 amino acids. Germline V CDR1 and CDR2: ENHRY, SYGVKD. MiXCR, applied by TCRdb to the 5' RACE reads, yields one record per CDR3 protein. The sample records about 350,000 distinct CDR3 sequences, around 15% being singletons. The material sequenced was PBMCs or a T cell subset sorted from them (not recorded which). The origin of this receptor is a man aged 18 to 35 who had mild COVID-19 (a few samples of this study predate the infection). Cell type and time point are not known. The chain combines TRBV10-3 with TRBJ2-3, with D maybe TRBD1 (7 bases). The CDR3 DNA sequence: TGCGCATCAGGGGGGTACGGAGATACGCAGTATTTT. Protein: CASGGYGDTQYF.